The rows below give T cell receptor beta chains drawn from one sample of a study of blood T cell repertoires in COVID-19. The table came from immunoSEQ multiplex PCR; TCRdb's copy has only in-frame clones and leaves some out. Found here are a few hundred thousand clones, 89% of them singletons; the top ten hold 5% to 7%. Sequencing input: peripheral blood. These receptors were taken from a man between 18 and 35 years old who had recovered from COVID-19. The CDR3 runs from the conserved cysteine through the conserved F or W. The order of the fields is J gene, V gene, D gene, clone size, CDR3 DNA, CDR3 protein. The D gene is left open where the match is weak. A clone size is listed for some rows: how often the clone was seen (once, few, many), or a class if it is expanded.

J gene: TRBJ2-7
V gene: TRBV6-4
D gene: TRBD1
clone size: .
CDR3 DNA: TGTGCCAGCAGCCCCCGACAGGGGTGGGGGCAGTACTTC
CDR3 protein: CASSPRQGWGQYF

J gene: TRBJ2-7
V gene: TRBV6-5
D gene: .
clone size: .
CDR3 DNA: TGTGCCAGCAGCGCCGGACAGGGAGGGTACTCCGAGCAGTACTTC
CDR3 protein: CASSAGQGGYSEQYF

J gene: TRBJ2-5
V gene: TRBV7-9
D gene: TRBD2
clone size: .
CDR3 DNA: TGTGCCAGCAGCCTCGGACTAGACGTGCGAGAGACCCAGTACTTC
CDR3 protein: CASSLGLDVRETQYF

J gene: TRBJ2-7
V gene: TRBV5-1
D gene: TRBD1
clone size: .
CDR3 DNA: TGCGCCAGCAGCCTTCCGGGACAGGTCTACGAGCAGTACTTC
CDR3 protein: CASSLPGQVYEQYF

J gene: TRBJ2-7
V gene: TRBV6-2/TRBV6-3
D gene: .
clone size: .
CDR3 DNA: TGTGCCAGCAGCAGCGGGTACTCCTACGAGCAGTACTTC
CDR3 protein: CASSSGYSYEQYF

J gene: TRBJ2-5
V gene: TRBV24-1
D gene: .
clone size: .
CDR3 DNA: TGTGCCACCAGTGAGGCAGGGTCGAGGGAGACCCAGTACTTC
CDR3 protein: CATSEAGSRETQYF

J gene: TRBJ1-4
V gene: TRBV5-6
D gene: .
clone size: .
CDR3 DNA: TGTGCCAGCAGCTTGTGGCAGGCGCCCTCAGCAACTAATGAAAAACTGTTTTTT
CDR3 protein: CASSLWQAPSATNEKLFF

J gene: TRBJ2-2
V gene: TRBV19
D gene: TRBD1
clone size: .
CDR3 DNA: TGTGCCAGTAGTATTTGGACAGGGAACACCGGGGAGCTGTTTTTT
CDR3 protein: CASSIWTGNTGELFF

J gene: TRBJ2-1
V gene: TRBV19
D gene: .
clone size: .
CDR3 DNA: TGTGCCAGTAGTATCTCTCAGGGCTACAATGAGCAGTTCTTC
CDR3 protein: CASSISQGYNEQFF

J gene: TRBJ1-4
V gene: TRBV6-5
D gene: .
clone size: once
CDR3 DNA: TGTGCCAGCATGGAAGACGTGCGGGCTGAAAAACTGTTTTTT
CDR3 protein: CASMEDVRAEKLFF

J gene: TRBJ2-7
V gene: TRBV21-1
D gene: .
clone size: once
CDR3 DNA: TGTGCCAGCAGCAAAAGGGTTTTTGGGGGCCCACTCGCCTACGAGCAGTACTTC
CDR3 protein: CASSKRVFGGPLAYEQYF

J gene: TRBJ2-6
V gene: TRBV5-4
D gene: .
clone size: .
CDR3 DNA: TGTGCCAGCAGGGATCTGACAGGACTCCTAATGAGCTCTGGGGCCAACGTCCTGACTTTC
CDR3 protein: CASRDLTGLLMSSGANVLTF

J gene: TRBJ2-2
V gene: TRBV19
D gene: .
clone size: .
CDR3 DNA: TGTGCCAGTCTAGACGGTACCGGGGAGCTGTTTTTT
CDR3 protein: CASLDGTGELFF

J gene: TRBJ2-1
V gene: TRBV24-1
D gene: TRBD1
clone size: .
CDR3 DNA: TGTGCCACCAGTGACCCGACTGGGACAGGGGACAATGAGCAGTTCTTC
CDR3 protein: CATSDPTGTGDNEQFF

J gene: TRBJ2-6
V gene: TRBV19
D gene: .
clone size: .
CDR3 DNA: TGTGCCAGTAGTCACAAGGGGGCTGGGGCCAACGTCCTGACTTTC
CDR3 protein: CASSHKGAGANVLTF

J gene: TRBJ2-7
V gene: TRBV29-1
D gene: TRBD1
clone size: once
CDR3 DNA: TGCAGCGTTGAAGTTTCGGACAGGGACTACGAGCAGTACTTC
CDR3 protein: CSVEVSDRDYEQYF

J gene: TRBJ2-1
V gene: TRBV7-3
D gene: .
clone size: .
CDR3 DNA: TGTGCCAGCAGCTACATAGGACAGTACAATGAGCAGTTCTTC
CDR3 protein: CASSYIGQYNEQFF

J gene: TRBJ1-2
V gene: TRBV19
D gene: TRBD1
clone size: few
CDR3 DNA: TGTGCCAGTAGTACGGGACAGGGCCTAACTAACTATGGCTACACCTTC
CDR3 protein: CASSTGQGLTNYGYTF

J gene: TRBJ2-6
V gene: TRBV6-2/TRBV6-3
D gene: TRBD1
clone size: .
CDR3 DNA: TGTGCCAGCAGTGATGACAGGGCCCCTGGGGCCAACGTCCTGACTTTC
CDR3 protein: CASSDDRAPGANVLTF

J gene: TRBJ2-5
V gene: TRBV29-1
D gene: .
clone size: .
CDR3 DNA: TGCAGCGTTGAAGATTGGGGGCGGACCCAGTACTTC
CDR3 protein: CSVEDWGRTQYF